Listed below are T cell receptor beta chains from one sample, sequenced in a study of blood T cell repertoires in COVID-19. The protocol was immunoSEQ multiplex PCR, while the TCRdb copy is restricted to in-frame clones and leaves out a portion. Among 55,000 to 70,000 clones listed, 70% to 90% were seen once. Sequenced sample: peripheral blood. The source is a man aged 55 to 70 with acute or convalescent COVID-19. CDR3s include the opening cysteine and the closing phenylalanine or tryptophan. The D gene is left open where the match is weak. Only part of the rows carry a size: once, few, many, or a class if the clone is expanded.

J	size	D	V	DNA	CDR3
TRBJ2-5	NA	NA	TRBV12-3/TRBV12-4	TGTGCCAGCAGTTTTCGGGAGACCCAGTACTTC	CASSFRETQYF
TRBJ1-1	once	NA	TRBV7-2	TGTGCCAGCAGCCCAAGGCAGGGGCGCGAGGAAGCTTTCTTT	CASSPRQGREEAFF
TRBJ2-1	NA	NA	TRBV19	TGTGCCAGTAGTATCCACCCTCTAGACTCATTCATACAAGACAATGAGCAGTTCTTC	CASSIHPLDSFIQDNEQFF
TRBJ2-2	NA	TRBD1	TRBV9	TGTGCCAGCAGCGCCACCGGGACAGACACCGGGGAGCTGTTTTTT	CASSATGTDTGELFF
TRBJ2-5	NA	TRBD1	TRBV14	TGTGCCAGCAGCCAAGGAAGGGACAGTCTGTACCAAGAGACCCAGTACTTC	CASSQGRDSLYQETQYF
TRBJ1-1	NA	NA	TRBV2	TGTGCCAGCAGATGGGCAGGGATGAACACTGAAGCTTTCTTT	CASRWAGMNTEAFF
TRBJ2-2	NA	NA	TRBV2	TGTGCCAGCAGTAAACAGGCGGAGAACACCGGGGAGCTGTTTTTT	CASSKQAENTGELFF
TRBJ1-2	NA	NA	TRBV4-2	TGTGCCAGCAGCCAAGTCTTAAGGGGTTACTCTGGCTACACCTTC	CASSQVLRGYSGYTF
TRBJ2-5	NA	NA	TRBV5-5	TGTGCCAGCAGCCCAGGACTGTTGGGAGAGACCCAGTACTTC	CASSPGLLGETQYF
TRBJ1-1	NA	NA	TRBV18	TGTGCCAGCTCACCCCAGGGAAACACTGAAGCTTTCTTT	CASSPQGNTEAFF
TRBJ1-6	NA	TRBD1	TRBV4-2	TGTGCCAGCAGCCAAGAAAGGGGGCTGGGGTCACCCCTCCACTTT	CASSQERGLGSPLHF
TRBJ1-5	NA	TRBD1	TRBV24-1	TGTGCCACCAGTGAATCAGGACAGGGGGCCAAGCCCCAGCATTTT	CATSESGQGAKPQHF
TRBJ2-1	NA	NA	TRBV12-3/TRBV12-4	TGTGCCAGCAGTTTAGGACAATACAATGAGCAGTTCTTC	CASSLGQYNEQFF
TRBJ2-7	NA	TRBD2	TRBV4-1	TGCGCCAGCAGCCAACTTGGACTAGCGGGGAACGAGCAGTACTTC	CASSQLGLAGNEQYF
TRBJ2-2	NA	TRBD2	TRBV6-5	TGTGCCAGCAGTTACTCGCCGCGGGGGATGGCCGGGGAGCTGTTTTTT	CASSYSPRGMAGELFF
TRBJ1-4	NA	NA	TRBV3-1/TRBV3-2	TGTGCCAGCAGCCGGGGGCCTACAACTAATGAAAAACTGTTTTTT	CASSRGPTTNEKLFF
TRBJ1-1	NA	NA	TRBV7-9	TGTGCCAGCAGCTTAGCGGGAGGGAGGGGGAACACTGAAGCTTTCTTT	CASSLAGGRGNTEAFF
TRBJ1-2	NA	NA	TRBV30	TGTGCCTGGAGTGGGATGCGGGTGTATGGCTACACCTTC	CAWSGMRVYGYTF
TRBJ1-4	NA	NA	TRBV9	TGTGCCAGCAGCGTTAGCCCCCTTCCGGGACTCAGTGAAAAACTGTTTTTT	CASSVSPLPGLSEKLFF
TRBJ1-2	few	NA	TRBV7-9	TGTGCCAGCAGCAGCCCCCTCCAGACAGCTGGCTACACCTTC	CASSSPLQTAGYTF
TRBJ1-2	NA	TRBD1	TRBV19	TGTGCCAGTAGGATGACAGGGGGCCGTGGCTACACCTTC	CASRMTGGRGYTF
TRBJ1-4	NA	NA	TRBV6-5	TGTGCCAGCAGTTACGCAGGGTTGCCTAATGAAAAACTGTTTTTT	CASSYAGLPNEKLFF
TRBJ2-3	NA	NA	TRBV5-1	TGCGCCAGCAGCCTGGGCGTAGCAGATACGCAGTATTTT	CASSLGVADTQYF
TRBJ1-5	NA	NA	TRBV6-5	TGTGCCACCGTTGACAGTAGCAATCAGCCCCAGCATTTT	CATVDSSNQPQHF
TRBJ2-5	NA	TRBD2	TRBV5-1	TGCGCCAGCAGCTTGGCGATTGCGGGGGGCCAAGAGACCCAGTACTTC	CASSLAIAGGQETQYF
TRBJ1-5	NA	TRBD1	TRBV5-6	TGTGCCAGCAGCTTACAGGGGGCAACAAGCAATCAGCCCCAGCATTTT	CASSLQGATSNQPQHF
TRBJ1-1	NA	NA	TRBV7-2	TGTGCCAGCAGCCGGCAGCGGAACCCAGGCACTGAAGCTTTCTTT	CASSRQRNPGTEAFF
TRBJ1-1	NA	NA	TRBV6-5	TGTGCCAGCAGTTACTATGCGACGGGAAACACTGAAGCTTTCTTT	CASSYYATGNTEAFF
TRBJ2-3	NA	TRBD2	TRBV7-8	TGTGCCAGCAGCTTGTTAATGACTAGCGGGGGTTGGACGGAACGGGGAGATACGCAGTATTTT	CASSLLMTSGGWTERGDTQYF
TRBJ1-1	once	NA	TRBV30	TGTGCCTGGAGAACCACAGGGCTCCCGAACACTGAAGCTTTCTTT	CAWRTTGLPNTEAFF
TRBJ2-5	NA	NA	TRBV15	TGTGCCACCAGCAGAGATCGGGGCCGCAGGGGGACCCAGTACTTC	CATSRDRGRRGTQYF
TRBJ2-5	once	TRBD1	TRBV10-2	TGCGCCAGCAGCGACAGGGTGCTAGGGGAGACCCAGTACTTC	CASSDRVLGETQYF
TRBJ1-1	NA	TRBD1	TRBV6-6	TGTGCCAGCAGCTTAGGGGGCGCGAACACTGAAGCTTTCTTT	CASSLGGANTEAFF
TRBJ1-5	NA	NA	TRBV12-5	TGTGCTAGTGGTTTGAGCGGGGGGAATACGCCCCAGCATTTT	CASGLSGGNTPQHF
TRBJ1-1	NA	NA	TRBV9	NA	CASSVGAFGQGAF
TRBJ1-1	NA	NA	TRBV5-1	TGCGCCAGCAGCTTGGAACTTAGGGGAGGCACTGAAGCTTTCTTT	CASSLELRGGTEAFF
TRBJ2-7	NA	NA	TRBV6-2/TRBV6-3	TGTGCCAGCAGTGTCAGCTCCTACGAGCAGTACTTC	CASSVSSYEQYF
TRBJ1-1	NA	NA	TRBV9	TGTGCCAGCAGCGTTGGGGAGACTGAAGCTTTCTTT	CASSVGETEAFF
TRBJ2-7	NA	TRBD1	TRBV9	TGTGCCAGCAGCCCCTGGGGACAGGGCGGGTCCCTTCAGACCTACGAGCAGTACTTC	CASSPWGQGGSLQTYEQYF
TRBJ1-2	NA	NA	TRBV30	TGTGCCTGGAGTTCTACTCGCTATGGCTACACCTTC	CAWSSTRYGYTF
TRBJ1-2	once	NA	TRBV30	TGTGCCTGGAGTGTGTTTCAGGGTGCAGCTAACTATGGCTACACCTTC	CAWSVFQGAANYGYTF
TRBJ2-4	NA	NA	TRBV12-3/TRBV12-4	TGTGCCAGCACCGAGGGGGGGTTAAACATTCAGTACTTC	CASTEGGLNIQYF
TRBJ1-1	NA	NA	TRBV5-1	TGCGCCAGCAGCCTTGCAGACAGGTATTTGGAAGCTTTCTTT	CASSLADRYLEAFF
TRBJ1-2	NA	NA	TRBV5-1	TGCGCCAGCAGCTTGGGACAGAACGGATTCTATGGCTACACCTTC	CASSLGQNGFYGYTF
TRBJ1-3	NA	NA	TRBV4-2	TGTGCCAGCAGCCAAGACACTCCTGGAAACACCATATATTTT	CASSQDTPGNTIYF
TRBJ1-2	NA	TRBD1	TRBV7-2	TGTGCCAGCAGCTCGAGTGGACAGGGATGGGGCTACACCTTC	CASSSSGQGWGYTF
TRBJ1-5	once	NA	TRBV9	TGTGCCAGCAGCGTAGAACCCGGGACACACAATCAGCCCCAGCATTTT	CASSVEPGTHNQPQHF
TRBJ2-1	NA	TRBD2	TRBV24-1	TGTGCCACCAGAAAGGGTAACGGACTAGCGGGGGGGCAGGAGTTCTTC	CATRKGNGLAGGQEFF
TRBJ1-1	few	NA	TRBV10-1	TGCGCCAGCGCGGATTGGGACACTGAAGCTTTCTTT	CASADWDTEAFF
TRBJ2-7	NA	TRBD1	TRBV27	TGTGCCAGCAGCCGATCACAGGGGGAATACTCCTACGAGCAGTACTTC	CASSRSQGEYSYEQYF
TRBJ1-6	NA	NA	TRBV3-1/TRBV3-2	TGTGCCAGCAGCCAAGATGAGGGGGTGGGACCCCTCCACTTT	CASSQDEGVGPLHF
TRBJ1-4	NA	NA	TRBV6-2/TRBV6-3	TGTGCCAGCAGCCGTGCAGGATCAAATGAAAAACTGTTTTTT	CASSRAGSNEKLFF
TRBJ2-7	NA	TRBD1	TRBV5-1	TGCGCCAGCAGCCAGCGACAGGGGGGCTACGAGCAGTACTTC	CASSQRQGGYEQYF